This T cell receptor (beta chain) was identified during a study of tumor-infiltrating lymphocytes in primary liver carcinoma. The CDR3 spans 17 residues. Germline lookup yields CDR1 SGHAT and CDR2 FQNNGV. DNA and RNA were both co-extracted from approximately 20-30 mg of bulk tissue that had not been sorted. Total RNA amounting to around 540 ng was the source from which TCR beta cDNA was made with a constant-region primer. It was through three nested multiplex PCR rounds of slightly modified ARM-PCR that TCR beta libraries arose. Rounds one and two of PCR, each of around 11 cycles, were primed with TRBV1-TRBV30 forward primers and a C-beta reverse primer. TCRdb re-analysed the multiplex PCR reads in MiXCR, keeping a single row per CDR3 protein. Found here are about 84,000 distinct CDR3 sequences, about three quarters of them singletons; the top ten hold 15% to 20%. General study points: Blood had a significantly lower top-250-clone fraction than tumors did (p = 0.039).

As for this clonotype: Its antigen is currently unknown. Mismatch with germline at one junction end may stem from a read error.

This receptor was obtained from a man in his forties with primary liver carcinoma and hepatitis B virus infection. The sample taken for sequencing was liver tumor tissue from sampling region 1. Subset described: tumor region T1, superior pole. V usage is TRBV11-2 and J usage is TRBJ1-1; 10 positions match TRBD1. As DNA, the CDR3 is TGTGCCAGCAGCCTAATGCGGGGACAGGGGTTCGGCACTGAAGCTTTCTTC. Translating gives CASSLMRGQGFGTEAFF.